This T cell receptor beta chain comes out of a study of OX40 agonist ivuxolimab in advanced cancers. Whole-study context: The group had a mean age of about 65 years, ranged from roughly 20 to 80, and was 82.7% male.

Assay used: immunoSEQ multiplex PCR; TCRdb lists only in-frame clones, some missing. The table lists tens of thousands of clones, roughly 84% of them singletons. The CDR3 runs 14 residues. CDR1 is SGHTA and CDR2 is FQGNSA in the germline V gene. Trimming cost V 3 bases and J 5 bases, with 13 bases left between them. The J gene is TRBJ1-1, the V gene TRBV7-2, with D possibly being TRBD1 (6 bases). This sequence was found in an adult with an advanced solid tumor such as melanoma, head and neck, liver or kidney cancer. The specimen was CD4+ or CD8+ T cells sorted from blood, collected in a trial of the OX40 agonist ivuxolimab. In DNA form, the CDR3 reads TGTGCCAGCAGCTTGGGTTTGAGGGGGACTGAAGCTTTCTTT. Encoded protein: CASSLGLRGTEAFF.